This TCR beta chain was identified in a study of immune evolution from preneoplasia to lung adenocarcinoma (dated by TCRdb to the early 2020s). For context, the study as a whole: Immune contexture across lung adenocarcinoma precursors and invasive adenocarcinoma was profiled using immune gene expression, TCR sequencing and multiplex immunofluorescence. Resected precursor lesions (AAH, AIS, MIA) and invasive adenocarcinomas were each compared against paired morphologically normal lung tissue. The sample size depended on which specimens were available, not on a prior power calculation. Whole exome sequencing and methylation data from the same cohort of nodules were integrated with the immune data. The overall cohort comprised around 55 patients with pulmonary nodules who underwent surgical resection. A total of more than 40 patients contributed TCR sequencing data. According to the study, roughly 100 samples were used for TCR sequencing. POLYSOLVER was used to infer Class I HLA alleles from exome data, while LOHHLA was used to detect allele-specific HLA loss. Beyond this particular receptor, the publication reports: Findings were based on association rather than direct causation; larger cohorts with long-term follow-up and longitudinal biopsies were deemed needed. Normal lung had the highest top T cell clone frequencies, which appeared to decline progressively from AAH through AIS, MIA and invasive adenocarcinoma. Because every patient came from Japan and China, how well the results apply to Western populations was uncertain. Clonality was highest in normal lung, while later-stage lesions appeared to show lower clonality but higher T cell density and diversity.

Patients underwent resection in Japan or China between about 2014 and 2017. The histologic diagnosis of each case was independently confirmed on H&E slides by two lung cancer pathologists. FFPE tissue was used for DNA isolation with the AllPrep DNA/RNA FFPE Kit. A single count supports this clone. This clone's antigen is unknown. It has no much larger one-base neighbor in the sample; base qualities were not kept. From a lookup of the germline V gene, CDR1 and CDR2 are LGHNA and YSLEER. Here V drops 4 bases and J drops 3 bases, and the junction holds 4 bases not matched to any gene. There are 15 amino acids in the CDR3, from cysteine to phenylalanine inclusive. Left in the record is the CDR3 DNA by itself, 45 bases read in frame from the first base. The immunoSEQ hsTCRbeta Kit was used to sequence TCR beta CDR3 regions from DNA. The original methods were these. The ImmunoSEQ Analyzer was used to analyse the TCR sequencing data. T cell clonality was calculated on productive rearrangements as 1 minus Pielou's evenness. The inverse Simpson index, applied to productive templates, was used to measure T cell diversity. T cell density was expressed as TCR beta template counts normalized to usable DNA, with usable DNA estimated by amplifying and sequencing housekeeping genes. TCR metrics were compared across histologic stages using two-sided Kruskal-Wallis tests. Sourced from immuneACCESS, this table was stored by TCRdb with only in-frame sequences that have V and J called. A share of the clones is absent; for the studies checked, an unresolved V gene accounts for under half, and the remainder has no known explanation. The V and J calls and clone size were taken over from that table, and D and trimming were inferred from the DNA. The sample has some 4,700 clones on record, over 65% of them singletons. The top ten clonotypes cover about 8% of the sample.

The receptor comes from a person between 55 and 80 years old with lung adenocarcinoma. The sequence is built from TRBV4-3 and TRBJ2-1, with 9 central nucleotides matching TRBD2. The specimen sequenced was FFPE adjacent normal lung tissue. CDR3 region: CASSPQRGDYNEQFF. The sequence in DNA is TGCGCCAGCAGCCCGCAGCGGGGGGACTACAATGAGCAGTTCTTC.